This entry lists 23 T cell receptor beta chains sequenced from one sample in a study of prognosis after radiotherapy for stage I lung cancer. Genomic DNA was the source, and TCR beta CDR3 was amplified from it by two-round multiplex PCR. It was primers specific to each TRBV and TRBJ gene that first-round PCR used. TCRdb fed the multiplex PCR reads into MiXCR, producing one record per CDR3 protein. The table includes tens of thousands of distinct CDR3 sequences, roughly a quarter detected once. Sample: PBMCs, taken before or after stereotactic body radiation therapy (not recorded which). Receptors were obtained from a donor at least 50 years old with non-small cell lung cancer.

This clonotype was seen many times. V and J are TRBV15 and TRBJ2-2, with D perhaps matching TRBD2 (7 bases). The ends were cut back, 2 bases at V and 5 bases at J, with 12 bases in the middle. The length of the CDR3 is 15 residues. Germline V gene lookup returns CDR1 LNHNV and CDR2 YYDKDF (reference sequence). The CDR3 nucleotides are TGTGCCACCAGCAGACCAGGGGAGGGAACCGGGGAGCTGTTTTTT. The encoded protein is CATSRPGEGTGELFF.

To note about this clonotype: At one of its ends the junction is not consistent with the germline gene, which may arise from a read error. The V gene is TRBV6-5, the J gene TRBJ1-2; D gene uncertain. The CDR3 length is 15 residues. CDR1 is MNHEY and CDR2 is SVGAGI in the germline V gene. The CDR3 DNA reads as TGTGCCATCAGTTACATTCTCGGGAGATCCTATGGCTACACCTTC. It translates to CAISYILGRSYGYTF.

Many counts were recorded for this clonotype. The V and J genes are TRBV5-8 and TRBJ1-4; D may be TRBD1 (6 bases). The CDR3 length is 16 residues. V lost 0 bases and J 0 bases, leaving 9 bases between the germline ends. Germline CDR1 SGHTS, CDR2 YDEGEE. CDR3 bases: TGTGCCAGCAGCTTGGGGACAGTAGCAACTAATGAAAAACTGTTTTTT. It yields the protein CASSLGTVATNEKLFF.

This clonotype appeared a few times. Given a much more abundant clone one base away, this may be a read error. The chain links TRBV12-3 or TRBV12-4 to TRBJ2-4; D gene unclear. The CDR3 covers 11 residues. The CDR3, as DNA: TGTGACAGCCGCACGGAGAACATTCAGTACTTC. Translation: CDSRTENIQYF.

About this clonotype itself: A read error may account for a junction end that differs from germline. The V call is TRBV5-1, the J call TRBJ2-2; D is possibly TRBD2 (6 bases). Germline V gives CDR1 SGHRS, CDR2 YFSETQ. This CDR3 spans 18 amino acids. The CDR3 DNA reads TGCGCCAGCAGCTTGGCCCAGGGACTCGAACCGAACACCTGGGAGCTGTTTTTC. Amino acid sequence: CASSLAQGLEPNTWELFF.

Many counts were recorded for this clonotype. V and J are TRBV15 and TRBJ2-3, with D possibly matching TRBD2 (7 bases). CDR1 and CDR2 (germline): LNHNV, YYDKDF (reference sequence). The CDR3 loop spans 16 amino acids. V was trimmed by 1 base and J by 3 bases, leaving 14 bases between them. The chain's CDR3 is CATSRVGGGGTDTQYF. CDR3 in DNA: TGTGCCACCAGCAGAGTGGGGGGGGGCGGGACAGATACGCAGTATTTT.

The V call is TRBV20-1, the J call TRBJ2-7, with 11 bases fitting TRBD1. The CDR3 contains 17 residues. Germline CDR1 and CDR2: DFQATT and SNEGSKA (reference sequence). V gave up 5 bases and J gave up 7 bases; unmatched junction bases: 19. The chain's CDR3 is CSAVDRGHSILPGEQYF. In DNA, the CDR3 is TGCAGTGCTGTGGACAGGGGGCATTCTATCCTCCCTGGGGAGCAGTACTTC.

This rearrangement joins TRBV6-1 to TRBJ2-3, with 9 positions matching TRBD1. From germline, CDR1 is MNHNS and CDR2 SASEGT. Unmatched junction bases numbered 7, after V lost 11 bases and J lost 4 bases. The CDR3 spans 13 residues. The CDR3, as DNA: TGTGCCGCGGGACAGGGACTTGCAGATACGCAGTATTTT. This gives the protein CAAGQGLADTQYF.

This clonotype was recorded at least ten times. The CDR3 sequence: CASSPGHLINHQPQHF. For the CDR3, the DNA is TGTGCCAGCAGCCCAGGACACCTTATTAACCATCAGCCCCAGCATTTT. This sequence joins TRBV7-2 and TRBJ1-5; D perhaps matches TRBD1 (5 bases). This CDR3 is built from 16 residues. The germline V gene has CDR1 SGHTA and CDR2 FQGNSA. Trimming shortened V by 5 bases and J by 5 bases, and 19 bases separated the two germline ends.

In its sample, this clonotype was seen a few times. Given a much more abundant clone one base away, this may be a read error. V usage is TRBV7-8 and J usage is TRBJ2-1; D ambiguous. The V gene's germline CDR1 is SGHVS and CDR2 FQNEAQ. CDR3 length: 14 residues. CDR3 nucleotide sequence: TGTGCCAGCAGCTCCCCCGGCCGGTACAATGAGCGGTTCTTC. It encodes CASSSPGRYNERFF.

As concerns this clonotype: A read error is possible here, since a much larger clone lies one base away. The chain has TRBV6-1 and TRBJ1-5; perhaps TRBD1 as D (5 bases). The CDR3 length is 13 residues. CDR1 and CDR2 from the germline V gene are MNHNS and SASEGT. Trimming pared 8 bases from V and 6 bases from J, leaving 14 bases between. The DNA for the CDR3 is TGTGCCAGCCTATGGGGCGGGGGTCAGCCCCAGCATTTT. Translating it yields CASLWGGGQPQHF.

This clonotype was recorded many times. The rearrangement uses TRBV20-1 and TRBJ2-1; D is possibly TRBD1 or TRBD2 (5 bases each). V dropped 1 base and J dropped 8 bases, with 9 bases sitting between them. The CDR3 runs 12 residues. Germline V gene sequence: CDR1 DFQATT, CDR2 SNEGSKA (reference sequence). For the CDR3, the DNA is TGCAGTGCTAGAGGGGGGATGGATGAGCAGTTCTTC. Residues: CSARGGMDEQFF.

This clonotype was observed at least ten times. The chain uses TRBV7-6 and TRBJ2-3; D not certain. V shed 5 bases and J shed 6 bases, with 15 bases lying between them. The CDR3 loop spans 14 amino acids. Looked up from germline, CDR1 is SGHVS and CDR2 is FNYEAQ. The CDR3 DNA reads TGTGCCAGCAGCCGTGGAACATCGGAGGATACGCAGTATTTT. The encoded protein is CASSRGTSEDTQYF.

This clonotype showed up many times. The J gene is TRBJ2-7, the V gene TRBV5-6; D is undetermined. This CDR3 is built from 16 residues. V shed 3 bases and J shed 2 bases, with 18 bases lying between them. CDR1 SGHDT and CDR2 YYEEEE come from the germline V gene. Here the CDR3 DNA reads TGTGCCAGCAGCTCAAGACGGCCAGGCACTCCCTACGAGCAGTACTTC. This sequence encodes CASSSRRPGTPYEQYF.

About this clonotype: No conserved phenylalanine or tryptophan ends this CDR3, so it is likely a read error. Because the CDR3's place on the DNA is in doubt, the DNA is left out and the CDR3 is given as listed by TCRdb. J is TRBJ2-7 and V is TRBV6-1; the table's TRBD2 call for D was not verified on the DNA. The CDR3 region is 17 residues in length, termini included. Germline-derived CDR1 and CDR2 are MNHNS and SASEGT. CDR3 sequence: CASSRTGLAGGDSEQCS.

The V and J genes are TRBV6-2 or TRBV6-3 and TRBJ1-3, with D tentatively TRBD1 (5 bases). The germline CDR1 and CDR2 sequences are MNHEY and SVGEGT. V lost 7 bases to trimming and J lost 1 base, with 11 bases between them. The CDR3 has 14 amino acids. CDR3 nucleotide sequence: TGTGCCAGCAAACTCAGGGAATCTGGAAACACCATATATTTT. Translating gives CASKLRESGNTIYF.

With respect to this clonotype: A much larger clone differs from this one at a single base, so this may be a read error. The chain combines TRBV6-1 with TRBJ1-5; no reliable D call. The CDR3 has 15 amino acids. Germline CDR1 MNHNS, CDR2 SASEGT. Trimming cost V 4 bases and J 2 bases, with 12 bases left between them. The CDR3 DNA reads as TGTGCCAGCAGTGGCGGGAAGACTGGCAATCAGCCCCAGCATTTT. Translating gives CASSGGKTGNQPQHF.

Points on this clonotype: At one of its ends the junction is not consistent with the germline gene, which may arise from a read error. The CDR3: CANSSQTSGGTTYNEQFF. The DNA of the CDR3 is TGTGCCAACAGTTCTCAAACTAGCGGGGGGACAACCTACAATGAGCAGTTCTTC. This chain links TRBV6-9 with TRBJ2-1; 12 nucleotides line up with TRBD2. The CDR3 runs 18 residues. Germline CDR1 MNHGY, CDR2 SVAAGI.

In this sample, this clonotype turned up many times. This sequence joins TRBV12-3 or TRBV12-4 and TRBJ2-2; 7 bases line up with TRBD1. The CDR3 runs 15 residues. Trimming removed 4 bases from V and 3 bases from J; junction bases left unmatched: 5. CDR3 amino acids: CASSSGQSDTGELFF. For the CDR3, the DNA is TGTGCCAGCAGTTCGGGACAGAGCGACACCGGGGAGCTGTTTTTT.

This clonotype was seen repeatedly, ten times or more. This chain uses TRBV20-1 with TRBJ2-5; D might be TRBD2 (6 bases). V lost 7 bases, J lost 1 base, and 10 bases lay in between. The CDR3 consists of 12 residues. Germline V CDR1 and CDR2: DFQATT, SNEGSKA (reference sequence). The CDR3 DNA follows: TGCAGTGGCGGGAAGGTCCAAGAGACCCAGTACTTC. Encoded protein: CSGGKVQETQYF.

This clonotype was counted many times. In DNA, the CDR3 is TGTGCCAGCAGTTCCCGGGGCAGAGGGCAGAACACAGATACGCAGTATTTT. It yields the protein CASSSRGRGQNTDTQYF. The rearrangement uses TRBV28 and TRBJ2-3; D is perhaps TRBD1 or TRBD2 (5 bases each). V was shortened by 4 bases and J by 2 bases, with 19 bases between the two germline ends. CDR3 length: 17 residues. Germline CDR1 reads MDHEN; CDR2 reads SYDVKM.

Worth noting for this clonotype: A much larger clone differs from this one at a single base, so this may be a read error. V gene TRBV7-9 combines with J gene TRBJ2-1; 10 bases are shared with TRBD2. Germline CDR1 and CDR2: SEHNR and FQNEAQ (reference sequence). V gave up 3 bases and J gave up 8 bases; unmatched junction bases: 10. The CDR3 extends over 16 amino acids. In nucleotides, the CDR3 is TGTGCCAGCAGCTTCGAGCGGGGGGGCCCGGGGCATGAGCAGTTCTTC. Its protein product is CASSFERGGPGHEQFF.

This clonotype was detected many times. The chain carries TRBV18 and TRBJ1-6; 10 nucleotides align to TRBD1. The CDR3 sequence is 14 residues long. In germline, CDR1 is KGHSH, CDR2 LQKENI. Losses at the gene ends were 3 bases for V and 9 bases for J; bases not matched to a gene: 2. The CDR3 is CASSPGQGLSPLHF. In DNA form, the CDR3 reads TGTGCCAGCTCACCGGGACAGGGGCTTTCACCCCTCCACTTT.